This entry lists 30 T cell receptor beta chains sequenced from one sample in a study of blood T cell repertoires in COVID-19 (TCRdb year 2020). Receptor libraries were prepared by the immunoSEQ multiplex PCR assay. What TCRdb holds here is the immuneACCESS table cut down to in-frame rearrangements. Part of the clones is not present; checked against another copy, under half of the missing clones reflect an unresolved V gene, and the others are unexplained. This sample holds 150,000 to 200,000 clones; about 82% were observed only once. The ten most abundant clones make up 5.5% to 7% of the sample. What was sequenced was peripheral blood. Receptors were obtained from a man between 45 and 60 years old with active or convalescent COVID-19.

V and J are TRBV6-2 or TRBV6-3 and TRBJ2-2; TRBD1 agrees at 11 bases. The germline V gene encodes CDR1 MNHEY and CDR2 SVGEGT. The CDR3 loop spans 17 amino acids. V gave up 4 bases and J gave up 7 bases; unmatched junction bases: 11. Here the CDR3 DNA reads TGTGCCAGCAGTTCATTGACCGGGACAGGGGGGAACGGGGAGCTGTTTTTT. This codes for CASSSLTGTGGNGELFF.

Here the CDR3 reads CASRTGHSGNTIYF. The CDR3 DNA is TGTGCCAGCAGGACAGGACACTCTGGAAACACCATATATTTT. This chain joins TRBV28 and TRBJ1-3; possible D gene TRBD1, 6 bases. V was trimmed by 6 bases and J by 0 bases, leaving 9 bases between them. Germline V gene sequence: CDR1 MDHEN, CDR2 SYDVKM. The CDR3 runs to 14 residues.

CDR3 amino acids: CATSRADYQETQYF. The CDR3 DNA reads TGTGCCACCAGCAGAGCAGATTATCAAGAGACCCAGTACTTC. This chain links TRBV15 with TRBJ2-5, with D hard to call. In germline, CDR1 is LNHNV, CDR2 YYDKDF (reference sequence). The CDR3 extends over 14 amino acids. The V end was cut by 1 base, the J end by 2 bases, with 8 bases between.

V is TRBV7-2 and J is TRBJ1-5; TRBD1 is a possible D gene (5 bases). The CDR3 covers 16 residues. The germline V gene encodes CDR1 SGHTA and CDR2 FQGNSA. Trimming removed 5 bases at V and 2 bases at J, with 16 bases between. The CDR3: CASSPEGQLGNQPQHF. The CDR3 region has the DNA TGTGCCAGCAGCCCAGAAGGACAATTGGGCAATCAGCCCCAGCATTTT.

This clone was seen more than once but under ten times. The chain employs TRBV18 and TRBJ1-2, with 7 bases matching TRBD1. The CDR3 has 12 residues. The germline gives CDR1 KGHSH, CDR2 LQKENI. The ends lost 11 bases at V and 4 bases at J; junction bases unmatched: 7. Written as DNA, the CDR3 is TGTGCCGGCGAGGGGGCCACCTATGGCTACACCTTC. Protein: CAGEGATYGYTF.

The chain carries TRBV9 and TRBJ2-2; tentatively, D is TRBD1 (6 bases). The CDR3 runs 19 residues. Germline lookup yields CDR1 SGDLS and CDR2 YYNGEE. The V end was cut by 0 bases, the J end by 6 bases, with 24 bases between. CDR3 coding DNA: TGTGCCAGCAGCGTAGTCCCAGGGGACGCTCCGGTAGTTTCCGGGGAGCTGTTTTTT. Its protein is CASSVVPGDAPVVSGELFF.

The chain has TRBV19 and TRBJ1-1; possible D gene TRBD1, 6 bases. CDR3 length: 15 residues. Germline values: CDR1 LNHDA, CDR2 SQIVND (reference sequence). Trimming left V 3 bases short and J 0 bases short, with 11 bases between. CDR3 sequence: CASSILGGVNTEAFF. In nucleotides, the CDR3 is TGTGCCAGTAGTATTCTAGGGGGGGTGAACACTGAAGCTTTCTTT. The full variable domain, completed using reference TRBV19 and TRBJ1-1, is DGGITQSPKYLFRKEGQNVTLSCEQNLNHDAMYWYRQDPGQGLRLIYYSQIVNDFQKGDIAEGYSVSREKKESFPLTVTSAQKNPTAFYLCASSILGGVNTEAFFGQGTRLTVV.

The CDR3 bases are TGCGCCAGCAGCCGAGGGCTAGCGGGAGTGGGTAATGAGCAGTTCTTC. Translation: CASSRGLAGVGNEQFF. The V call is TRBV5-1, the J call TRBJ2-1; 10 bases align to TRBD2. With V trimmed by 4 bases and J by 7 bases, 11 bases remained unmatched. Per the germline V gene, CDR1 is SGHRS and CDR2 is YFSETQ. The CDR3 loop spans 16 amino acids.

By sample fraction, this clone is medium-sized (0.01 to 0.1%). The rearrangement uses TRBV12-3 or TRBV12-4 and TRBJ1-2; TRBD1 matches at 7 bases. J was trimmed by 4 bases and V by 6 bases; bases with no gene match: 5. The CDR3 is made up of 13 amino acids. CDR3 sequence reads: CASSHRDSYGYTF. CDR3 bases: TGTGCCAGCAGCCACCGGGACAGCTATGGCTACACCTTC.

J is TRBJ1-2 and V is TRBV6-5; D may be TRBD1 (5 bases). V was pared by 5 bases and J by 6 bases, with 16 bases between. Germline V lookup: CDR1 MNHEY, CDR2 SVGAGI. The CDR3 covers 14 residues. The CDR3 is CASSLGGREDGYTF. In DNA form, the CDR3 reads TGTGCCAGCAGTCTGGGCGGCAGGGAAGATGGCTACACCTTC.

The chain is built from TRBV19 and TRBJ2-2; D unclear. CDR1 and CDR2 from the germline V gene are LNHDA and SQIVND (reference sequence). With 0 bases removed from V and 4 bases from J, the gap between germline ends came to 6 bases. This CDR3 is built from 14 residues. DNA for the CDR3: TGTGCCAGTAGTATAGATTCCCTCACCGGGGAGCTGTTTTTT. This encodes CASSIDSLTGELFF.

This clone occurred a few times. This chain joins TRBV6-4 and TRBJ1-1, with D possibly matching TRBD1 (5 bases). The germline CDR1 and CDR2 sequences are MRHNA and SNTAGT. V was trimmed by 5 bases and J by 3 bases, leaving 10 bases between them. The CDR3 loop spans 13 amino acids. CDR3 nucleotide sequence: TGTGCCAGCAGTACAGGATGGGACACTGAAGCTTTCTTT. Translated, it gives CASSTGWDTEAFF.

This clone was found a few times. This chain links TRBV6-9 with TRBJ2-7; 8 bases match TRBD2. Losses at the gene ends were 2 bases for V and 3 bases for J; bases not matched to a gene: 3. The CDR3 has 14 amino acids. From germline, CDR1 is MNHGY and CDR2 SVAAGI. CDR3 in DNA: TGTGCCAGCAGTTATCCCGGGACTAGCTACGAGCAGTACTTC. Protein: CASSYPGTSYEQYF.

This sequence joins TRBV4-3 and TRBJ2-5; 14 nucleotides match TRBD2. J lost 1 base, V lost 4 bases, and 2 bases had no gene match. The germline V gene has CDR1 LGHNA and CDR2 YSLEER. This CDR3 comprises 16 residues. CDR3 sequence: CASSPGLAGGQETQYF. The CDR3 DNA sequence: TGCGCCAGCAGCCCAGGACTAGCGGGGGGCCAAGAGACCCAGTACTTC.

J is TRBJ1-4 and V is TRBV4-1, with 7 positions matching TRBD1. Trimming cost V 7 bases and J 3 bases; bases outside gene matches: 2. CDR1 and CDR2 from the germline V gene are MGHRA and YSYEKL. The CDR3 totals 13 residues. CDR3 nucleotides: TGCGCCAGCAAGGGACAGCCTAATGAAAAACTGTTTTTT. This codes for CASKGQPNEKLFF.

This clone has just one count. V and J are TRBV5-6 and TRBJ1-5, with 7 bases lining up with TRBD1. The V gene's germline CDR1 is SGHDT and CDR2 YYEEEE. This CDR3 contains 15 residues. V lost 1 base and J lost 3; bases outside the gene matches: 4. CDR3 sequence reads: CASSLMTGLNQPQHF. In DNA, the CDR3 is TGTGCCAGCAGCTTGATGACAGGGCTCAATCAGCCCCAGCATTTT.

This CDR3 is CAATTGTEQFF. In nucleotides, the CDR3 is TGTGCCGCAACCACAGGGACTGAGCAGTTCTTC. The chain recombines TRBV12-3 or TRBV12-4 with TRBJ2-1, with D perhaps matching TRBD1 (6 bases). The ends were cut back, 11 bases at V and 9 bases at J, with 14 bases in the middle. This CDR3 comprises 11 residues.

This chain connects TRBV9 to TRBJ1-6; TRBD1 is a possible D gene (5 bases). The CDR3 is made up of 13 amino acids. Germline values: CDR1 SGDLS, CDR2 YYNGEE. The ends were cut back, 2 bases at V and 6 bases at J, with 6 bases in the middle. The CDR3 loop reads CASSVDSNSPLHF. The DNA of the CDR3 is TGTGCCAGCAGCGTCGACAGTAATTCACCCCTCCACTTT.

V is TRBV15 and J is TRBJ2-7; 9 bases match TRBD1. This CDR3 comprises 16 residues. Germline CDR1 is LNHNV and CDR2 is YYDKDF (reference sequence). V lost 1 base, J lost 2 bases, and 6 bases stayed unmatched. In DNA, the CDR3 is TGTGCCACCAGCAGAGGGGGGACAGGGCGGGCCTACGAGCAGTACTTC. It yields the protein CATSRGGTGRAYEQYF. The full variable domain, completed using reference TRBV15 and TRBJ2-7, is DAMVIQNPRYQVTQFGKPVTLSCSQTLNHNVMYWYQQKSSQAPKLLFHYYDKDFNNEADTPDNFQSRRPNTSFCFLDIRSPGLGDTAMYLCATSRGGTGRAYEQYFGPGTRLTVT.

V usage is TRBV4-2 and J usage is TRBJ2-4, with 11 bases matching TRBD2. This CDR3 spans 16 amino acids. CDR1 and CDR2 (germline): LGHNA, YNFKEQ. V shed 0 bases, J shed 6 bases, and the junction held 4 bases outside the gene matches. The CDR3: CASSQDLAGGRNIQYF. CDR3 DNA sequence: TGTGCCAGCAGCCAAGATTTAGCGGGGGGGCGAAACATTCAGTACTTC.

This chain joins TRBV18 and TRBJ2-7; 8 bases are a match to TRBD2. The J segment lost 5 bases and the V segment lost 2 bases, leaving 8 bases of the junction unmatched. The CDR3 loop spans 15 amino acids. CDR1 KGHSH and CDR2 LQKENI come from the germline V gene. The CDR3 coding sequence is TGTGCCAGCTCACCAAAACGACTAGCGATCAACGAGCAGTACTTC. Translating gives CASSPKRLAINEQYF.

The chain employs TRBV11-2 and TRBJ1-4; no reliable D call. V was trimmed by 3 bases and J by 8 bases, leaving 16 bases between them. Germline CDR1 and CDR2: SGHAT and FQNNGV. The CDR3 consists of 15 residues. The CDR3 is CASSFVTGGLEKLFF. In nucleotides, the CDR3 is TGTGCCAGCAGCTTTGTGACCGGCGGGTTGGAAAAACTGTTTTTT.

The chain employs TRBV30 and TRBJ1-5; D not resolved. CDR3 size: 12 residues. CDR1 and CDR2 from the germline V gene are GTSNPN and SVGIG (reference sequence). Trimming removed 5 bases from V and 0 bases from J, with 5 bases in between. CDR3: CAWSNSNQPQHF. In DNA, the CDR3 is TGTGCCTGGTCAAATAGCAATCAGCCCCAGCATTTT.

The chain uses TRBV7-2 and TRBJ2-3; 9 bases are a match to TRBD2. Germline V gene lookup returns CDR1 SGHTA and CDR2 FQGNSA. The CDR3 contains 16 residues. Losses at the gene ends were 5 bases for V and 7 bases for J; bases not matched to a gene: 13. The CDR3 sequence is CASSPPGGGAGYTQYF. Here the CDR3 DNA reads TGTGCCAGCAGCCCCCCTGGCGGGGGGGCCGGGTATACGCAGTATTTT.

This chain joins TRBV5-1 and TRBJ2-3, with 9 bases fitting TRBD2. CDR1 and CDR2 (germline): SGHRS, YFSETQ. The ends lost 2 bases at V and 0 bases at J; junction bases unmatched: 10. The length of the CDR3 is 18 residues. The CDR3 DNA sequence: TGCGCCAGCAGCTTCAACCCAGCGGGGGGCCTTAGCACAGATACGCAGTATTTT. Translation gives CASSFNPAGGLSTDTQYF.

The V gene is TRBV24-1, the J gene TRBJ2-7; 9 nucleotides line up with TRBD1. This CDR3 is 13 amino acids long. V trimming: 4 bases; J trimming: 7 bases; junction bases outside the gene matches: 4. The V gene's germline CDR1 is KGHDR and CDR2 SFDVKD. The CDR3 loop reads CATSEQGAREQYF. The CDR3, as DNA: TGTGCCACCAGTGAACAGGGGGCAAGAGAGCAGTACTTC.

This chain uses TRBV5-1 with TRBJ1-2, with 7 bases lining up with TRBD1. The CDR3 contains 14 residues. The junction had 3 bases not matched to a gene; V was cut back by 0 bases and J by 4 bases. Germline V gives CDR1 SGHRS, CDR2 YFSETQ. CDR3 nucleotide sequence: TGCGCCAGCAGCTTGGGAGACAGGGCCTATGGCTACACCTTC. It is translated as CASSLGDRAYGYTF.

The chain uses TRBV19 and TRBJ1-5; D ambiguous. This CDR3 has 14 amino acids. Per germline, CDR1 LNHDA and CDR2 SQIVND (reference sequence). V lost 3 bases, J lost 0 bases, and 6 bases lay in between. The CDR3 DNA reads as TGTGCCAGTAGTATCGGGAATAGCAATCAGCCCCAGCATTTT. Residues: CASSIGNSNQPQHF.

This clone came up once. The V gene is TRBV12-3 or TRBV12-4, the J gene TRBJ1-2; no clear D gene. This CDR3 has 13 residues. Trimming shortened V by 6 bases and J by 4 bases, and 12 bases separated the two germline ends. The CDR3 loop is CASRSGGSYGYTF. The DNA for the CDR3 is TGTGCCAGCAGGTCCGGAGGAAGCTATGGCTACACCTTC.

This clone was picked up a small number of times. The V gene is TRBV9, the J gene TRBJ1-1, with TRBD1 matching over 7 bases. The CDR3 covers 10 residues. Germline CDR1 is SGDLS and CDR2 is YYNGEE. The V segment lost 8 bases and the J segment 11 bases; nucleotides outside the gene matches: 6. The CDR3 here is CASHRGEAFF. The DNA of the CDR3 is TGTGCCAGTCACAGGGGTGAGGCTTTCTTT.